This TCR beta chain was captured by sequencing in a study of T cell repertoires in cytomegalovirus infection. Across the study: Selection of CMV epitopes for the study included recently identified HLA-C-restricted and well-studied HLA-B-restricted ones. CMV infection together with matching HLA type was indicated by public TCR beta signatures.

The germline V and J ends were trimmed by 3 bases and 7 bases, with 13 bases remaining between them. The CDR3 contains 14 residues. This clonotype has more than one count but fewer than ten. The target antigen is unknown. TCRdb analysed the reads with MiXCR anew, one entry per CDR3 protein. The data hold about 920,000 distinct CDR3 sequences, with roughly 30% observed a single time. The rearrangement joins TRBV12-3 or TRBV12-4 to TRBJ1-5; TRBD1 is a possible D gene (5 bases). The sequenced sample was cultured CD8+ T cells from PBMCs, obtained from culture after CMV antigen stimulation. This receptor was obtained from a human donor in good health (CMV status not recorded). Some clones in this sample may be carry-over from other donors' samples. For the CDR3, the DNA is TGTGCCAGCAGTTTTGGGGCGGTAGGGCAGCCCCAGCATTTT. This gives the protein CASSFGAVGQPQHF.